This T cell receptor beta chain was retrieved from a study of blood T cell repertoires in COVID-19. A single count supports this clone. V lost 4 bases and J lost 6, with 7 bases in between. Germline V gene sequence: CDR1 MNHEY, CDR2 SMNVEV (reference sequence). This CDR3 spans 12 amino acids. Profiling relied on immunoSEQ multiplex PCR, and the TCRdb table lists in-frame clones only, not all of them. This sample has some 180,000 clones; about 70% occur once, and the top ten carry roughly 8.8%. This clonotype was sampled from a woman between 45 and 65 years old with active or convalescent COVID-19. Sequences were obtained from peripheral blood. The rearrangement links TRBV27 to TRBJ2-1; the D is unclear. The CDR3 is CASSSLANEQFF. The DNA of the CDR3 is TGTGCCAGCAGTTCCTTAGCCAATGAGCAGTTCTTC.